The 17 T cell receptor beta chains below were found in one sample sequenced in a study of post-analysis software for immune sequencing data. Study-wide results and limits: The study found TRBV5-6, TRBV5-1 and TRBV20-1 among 5 or 6 TRBV segments more frequent in patients than controls.

Prepared TCR beta cDNA libraries contained unique molecular identifiers. TCRdb fed the PCR reads into MiXCR, producing one record per CDR3 protein. The sample carries roughly 800,000 distinct CDR3 sequences, approximately 53% recorded once. Their cognate antigens are unknown. Sequenced: blood. The receptors come from a girl between 10 and 17 years old with multiple sclerosis.

This clonotype was seen a single time. CDR3 amino acids: CASAQAGGRRNEQYF. For the CDR3, the DNA is TGCGCCAGCGCTCAGGCGGGAGGGCGGAGGAACGAGCAGTACTTC. V gene TRBV5-1 combines with J gene TRBJ2-5, with TRBD2 matching over 9 bases. The tail of the sequence fits TRBJ2-7 better, so the J call may be wrong. CDR1 SGHRS and CDR2 YFSETQ come from the germline V gene. This CDR3 region has 15 residues.

This chain uses TRBV7-8 with TRBJ1-1; D is undetermined. Trimming shortened V by 4 bases and J by 0 bases, and 12 bases separated the two germline ends. The CDR3 consists of 15 residues. Germline V lookup: CDR1 SGHVS, CDR2 FQNEAQ. The CDR3 sequence is CASSSPGGVNTEAFF. CDR3 DNA: TGTGCCAGCAGCTCCCCGGGCGGTGTGAACACTGAAGCTTTCTTT.

This clonotype has just one count. The chain has TRBV24-1 and TRBJ2-5; weak D call: TRBD2 (5 bases). This CDR3 has 13 amino acids. The germline gives CDR1 KGHDR, CDR2 SFDVKD. V lost 4 bases, J lost 3 bases, and 8 bases lay in between. This CDR3 is CATSDTTKETQYF. The CDR3 region has the DNA TGTGCCACCAGTGACACGACTAAAGAGACCCAGTACTTC.

The V call is TRBV10-3, the J call TRBJ2-5; D is perhaps TRBD1 (5 bases). The J call may be incorrect, as the DNA end agrees better with TRBJ2-7. The germline V gene encodes CDR1 ENHRY and CDR2 SYGVKD. This CDR3 is 16 amino acids long. The CDR3 sequence: CAISEIGQTTAYEQYF. The CDR3 DNA is TGTGCCATCAGTGAAATAGGACAAACAACCGCATACGAGCAGTACTTC.

This clonotype was detected a few times. The chain combines TRBV12-3 or TRBV12-4 with TRBJ2-1, with 13 nucleotides matching TRBD2. After removal of 5 bases from V and 6 bases from J, the junction contained 7 bases not matched to a gene. The CDR3 sequence is 16 residues long. CDR3 nucleotide sequence: TGTGCCAGCAGTAAAAGCACTAGCGGGAGGGGCAATGAGCAGTTCTTC. It translates to CASSKSTSGRGNEQFF.

The J gene is TRBJ2-7, the V gene TRBV6-2 or TRBV6-3, with a tentative D call TRBD2 (6 bases). This CDR3 has 14 residues. The V gene's germline CDR1 is MNHEY and CDR2 SVGEGT. The V gene lost 8 bases and the J gene lost 5 bases, with 19 bases spanning the gap. CDR3 protein: CASEPPGGRHEQYF. CDR3 DNA sequence: TGTGCCAGCGAGCCCCCCGGAGGGCGCCACGAGCAGTACTTC.

The genes are TRBV11-2 and TRBJ2-3; 7 positions match TRBD2. There are 13 residues in the CDR3. Germline V gene data show CDR1 as SGHAT and CDR2 as FQNNGV. Germline trimming cut 4 bases from V and 6 bases from J; bases unmatched to any gene: 4. Here the CDR3 reads CASSSGGPDTQYF. Written as DNA, the CDR3 is TGTGCCAGCAGCTCGGGAGGCCCCGATACGCAGTATTTT.

The chain is built from TRBV7-9 and TRBJ2-7, with TRBD1 matching over 10 bases. The length of the CDR3 is 14 residues. The junction had 8 bases not matched to a gene; V was cut back by 5 bases and J by 7 bases. The germline V gene has CDR1 SEHNR and CDR2 FQNEAQ (reference sequence). The DNA for the CDR3 is TGTGCCAGCAGCCAAAGCTCGGACAGGGGGGAGCAGTACTTC. Residues: CASSQSSDRGEQYF.

Remarks on this clonotype: This may come from a read error, since a much larger clone is one base off. J is TRBJ2-7 and V is TRBV12-3 or TRBV12-4; TRBD1 might be the D (5 bases). This CDR3 has 14 residues. CDR3 region: CVSSPRGASHEQYF. CDR3 DNA: TGTGTCAGCAGCCCTAGGGGTGCGTCCCACGAGCAGTACTTC.

The CDR3 loop reads CASSSTGVGTEAFF. In DNA, the CDR3 is TGCGCCAGCAGCTCCACAGGGGTGGGGACTGAAGCTTTCTTT. The chain combines TRBV5-1 with TRBJ1-1; 7 positions agree with TRBD1. J gave up 5 bases and V 3 bases, and 7 bases lay outside the gene matches. Germline CDR1 reads SGHRS; CDR2 reads YFSETQ. The CDR3 is 14 amino acids.

The chain employs TRBV5-1 and TRBJ2-5; weak D call: TRBD1 (7 bases). The J call is uncertain, as TRBJ2-7 better fits the DNA end. Per the germline V gene, CDR1 is SGHRS and CDR2 is YFSETQ. The CDR3 consists of 13 residues. CDR3 sequence reads: CASRSRGTGEQYF. In nucleotides, the CDR3 is TGCGCCAGCAGGTCCAGGGGGACTGGCGAGCAGTACTTC.

The CDR3 sequence is CSAWEQGRGLELFF. DNA of the CDR3: TGCAGTGCTTGGGAACAGGGGAGGGGGTTGGAACTGTTTTTT. The chain is built from TRBV20-1 and TRBJ1-4; 7 nucleotides match TRBD1. The J segment lost 12 bases and the V segment lost 5 bases, leaving 15 bases of the junction unmatched. Germline V lookup: CDR1 DFQATT, CDR2 SNEGSKA (reference sequence). The CDR3 has 14 amino acids.

This clonotype has a handful of counts. The J gene is TRBJ2-7, the V gene TRBV6-2 or TRBV6-3, with 10 bases fitting TRBD2. Germline loops: CDR1 MNHEY, CDR2 SVGEGT. The V and J ends lost 5 bases and 3 bases, in that order; junction bases with no gene match: 10. The CDR3 has 16 residues. The CDR3 is CASSALLAGSLYEQYF. DNA for the CDR3: TGTGCCAGCAGTGCCCTACTAGCGGGATCCCTCTACGAGCAGTACTTC.

There are a few counts of this clonotype. This sequence joins TRBV7-9 and TRBJ2-5, with a possible D match to TRBD2 (6 bases). Between the trimmed V and J ends, which lost 8 bases and 2 bases, there was a span of 15 bases. The CDR3 extends over 14 amino acids. The germline V gene encodes CDR1 SEHNR and CDR2 FQNEAQ (reference sequence). CDR3 residues: CASSQRGLQETQYF. In nucleotides, the CDR3 is TGTGCCAGCTCCCAAAGAGGACTACAAGAGACCCAGTACTTC.

The chain employs TRBV20-1 and TRBJ2-5; 11 positions agree with TRBD2. Germline lookup yields CDR1 DFQATT and CDR2 SNEGSKA (reference sequence). After removal of 6 bases from V and 1 base from J, the junction contained 7 bases not matched to a gene. The CDR3 spans 15 residues. The DNA for the CDR3 is TGCAGTGCGAAAACGCTAGCGGGGGGCCAAGAGACCCAGTACTTC. It specifies CSAKTLAGGQETQYF.

The table lists this clonotype with a few counts. CDR3 in amino acids: CSARDSGGNIQYF. The CDR3 DNA follows: TGCAGTGCTAGAGATTCGGGTGGGAACATTCAGTACTTC. V gene TRBV20-1 combines with J gene TRBJ2-4; D is ambiguous. CDR1 is DFQATT, CDR2 SNEGSKA, per germline (reference sequence). The CDR3 is 13 residues long. V dropped 0 bases and J dropped 7 bases, with 10 bases sitting between them.

This clonotype was picked up one time. This rearrangement joins TRBV29-1 to TRBJ1-1, with a possible D match to TRBD1 (5 bases). CDR3 length: 13 amino acids. The germline V gene encodes CDR1 SQVTM and CDR2 ANQGSEA. The V end was cut by 5 bases, the J end by 1 base, with 11 bases between. The CDR3 DNA is TGCAGCGTTACCGCGGGGCAGAACACTGAAGCTTTCTTT. Its translation: CSVTAGQNTEAFF.